The source of this T cell receptor beta chain is a study of T cell changes during pregnancy in multiple sclerosis. Data came from immunoSEQ multiplex PCR; TCRdb stores just in-frame clones and leaves some out. The table lists about 61,000 clones, over 80% of them singletons. CDR1 is SGHTA and CDR2 is FQGNSA in the germline V gene. With 5 bases removed from V and 1 base from J, the gap between germline ends came to 9 bases. CDR3 length: 13 residues. The source material was peripheral blood, sampled in the first trimester of pregnancy. The chain combines TRBV7-2 with TRBJ2-7; D gene ambiguous. This TCR came from a female donor in good health, enrolled as a control in a pregnancy study. In DNA form, the CDR3 reads TGTGCCAGCAGCCCTACCCCTTCCTACGAGCAGTACTTC. Its translation: CASSPTPSYEQYF.